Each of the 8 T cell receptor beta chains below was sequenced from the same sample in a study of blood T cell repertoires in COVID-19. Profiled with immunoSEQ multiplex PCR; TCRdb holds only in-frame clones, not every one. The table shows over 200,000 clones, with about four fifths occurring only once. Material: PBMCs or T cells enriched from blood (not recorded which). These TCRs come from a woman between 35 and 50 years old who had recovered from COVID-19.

The CDR3 is CASSLGRGDGYTF. The CDR3, as DNA: TGTGCCAGCAGCTTAGGCAGGGGCGATGGCTACACCTTC. The chain couples TRBV7-3 to TRBJ1-2; weak D call: TRBD1 (6 bases). CDR3 length: 13 amino acids. Germline V CDR1 and CDR2: SGHTA, FQGTGA. V was clipped by 2 bases and J by 6 bases, with 10 bases between them.

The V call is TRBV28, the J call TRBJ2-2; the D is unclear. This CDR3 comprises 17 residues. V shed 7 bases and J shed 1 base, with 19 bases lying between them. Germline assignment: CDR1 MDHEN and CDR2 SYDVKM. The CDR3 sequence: CASKLDTAGMNTGELFF. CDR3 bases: TGTGCCAGCAAGTTAGACACGGCAGGCATGAACACCGGGGAGCTGTTTTTT.

The CDR3 region is CASSPGLAGRRFF. CDR3 bases: TGTGCCAGCAGCCCGGGACTAGCGGGAAGGCGGTTCTTC. This chain links TRBV7-9 with TRBJ2-1; 13 positions match TRBD2. The germline gives CDR1 SEHNR, CDR2 FQNEAQ (reference sequence). This CDR3 region has 13 residues. J lost 15 bases, V lost 5 bases, and 7 bases had no gene match.

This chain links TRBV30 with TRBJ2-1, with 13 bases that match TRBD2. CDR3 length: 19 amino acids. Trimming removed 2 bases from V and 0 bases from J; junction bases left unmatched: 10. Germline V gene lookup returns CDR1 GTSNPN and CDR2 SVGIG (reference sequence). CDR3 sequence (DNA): TGTGCCTGGAGTTCAACTAGCGGGAGGGGCCGAGGCTCCTACAATGAGCAGTTCTTC. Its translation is CAWSSTSGRGRGSYNEQFF.

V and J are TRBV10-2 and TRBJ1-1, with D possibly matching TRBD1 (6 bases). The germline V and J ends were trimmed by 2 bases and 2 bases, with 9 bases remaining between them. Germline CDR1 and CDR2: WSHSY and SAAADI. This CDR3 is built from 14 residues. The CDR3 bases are TGCGCCAGCAGTGAGGACAGGAAAAACACTGAAGCTTTCTTT. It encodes CASSEDRKNTEAFF.

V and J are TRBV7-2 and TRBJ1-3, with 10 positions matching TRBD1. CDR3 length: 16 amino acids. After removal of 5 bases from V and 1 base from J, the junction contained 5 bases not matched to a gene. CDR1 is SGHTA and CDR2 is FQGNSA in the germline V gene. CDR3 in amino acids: CASSQDRGISGNTIYF. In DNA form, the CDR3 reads TGTGCCAGCAGCCAGGACAGGGGGATATCTGGAAACACCATATATTTT.

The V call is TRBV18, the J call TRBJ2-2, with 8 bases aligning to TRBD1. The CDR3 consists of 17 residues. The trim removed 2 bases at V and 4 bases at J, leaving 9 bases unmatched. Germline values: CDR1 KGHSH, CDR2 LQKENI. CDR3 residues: CASSPGWTGMFTGELFF. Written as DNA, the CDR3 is TGTGCCAGCTCACCAGGCTGGACAGGGATGTTCACCGGGGAGCTGTTTTTT.

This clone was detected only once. CDR3 amino acids: CATSDLRSGTRTDTQYF. CDR3 nucleotides: TGTGCCACCAGTGATCTCAGAAGCGGGACCCGCACAGATACGCAGTATTTT. This chain connects TRBV24-1 to TRBJ2-3, with 7 bases lining up with TRBD2. Unmatched junction bases numbered 9, after V lost 3 bases and J lost 1 base. The CDR3 contains 17 residues. Germline-derived CDR1 and CDR2 are KGHDR and SFDVKD.